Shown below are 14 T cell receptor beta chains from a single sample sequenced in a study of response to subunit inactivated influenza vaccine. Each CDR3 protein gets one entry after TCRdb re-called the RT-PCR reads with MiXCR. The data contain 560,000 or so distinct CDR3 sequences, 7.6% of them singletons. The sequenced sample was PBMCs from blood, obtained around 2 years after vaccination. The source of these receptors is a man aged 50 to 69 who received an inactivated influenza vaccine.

CDR3 sequence reads: CASSTGWGPDTQYF. The CDR3 DNA reads TGTGCCAGCAGCACCGGATGGGGGCCAGATACGCAGTATTTT. This chain connects TRBV6-2 or TRBV6-3 to TRBJ2-3; possibly TRBD1 for D (6 bases). Trimming took off 6 bases at V and 4 bases at J, with 14 bases between the two ends. Germline V gene data show CDR1 as MNHEY and CDR2 as SVGEGT. This CDR3 contains 14 residues.

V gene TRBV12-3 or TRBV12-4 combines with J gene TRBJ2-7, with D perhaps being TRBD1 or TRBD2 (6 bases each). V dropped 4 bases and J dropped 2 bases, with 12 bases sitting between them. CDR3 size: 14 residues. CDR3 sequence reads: CASSYGGLTYEQYF. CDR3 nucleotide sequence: TGTGCCAGCAGTTACGGGGGCCTTACCTACGAGCAGTACTTC.

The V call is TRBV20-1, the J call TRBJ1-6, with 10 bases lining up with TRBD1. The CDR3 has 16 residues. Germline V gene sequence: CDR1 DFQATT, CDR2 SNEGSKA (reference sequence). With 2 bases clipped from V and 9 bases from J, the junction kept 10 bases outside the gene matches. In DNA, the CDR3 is TGCAGTGCTAGAACTCCGGACAGGGGGATAAGTTCACCCCTCCACTTT. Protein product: CSARTPDRGISSPLHF.

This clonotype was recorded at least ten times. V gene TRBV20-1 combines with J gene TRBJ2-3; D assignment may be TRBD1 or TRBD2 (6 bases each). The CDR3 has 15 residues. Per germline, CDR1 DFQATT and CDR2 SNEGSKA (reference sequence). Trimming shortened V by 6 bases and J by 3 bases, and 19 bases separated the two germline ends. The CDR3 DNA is TGCAGTGCCACAGGGAGGAGGGCGCAGACAGATACGCAGTATTTT. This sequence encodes CSATGRRAQTDTQYF.

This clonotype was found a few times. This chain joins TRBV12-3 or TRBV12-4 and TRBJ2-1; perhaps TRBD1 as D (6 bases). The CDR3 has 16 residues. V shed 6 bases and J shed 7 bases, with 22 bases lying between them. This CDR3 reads CASRATGSPLGNEQFF. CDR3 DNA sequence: TGTGCCAGCAGAGCTACAGGGTCCCCCCTTGGAAATGAGCAGTTCTTC.

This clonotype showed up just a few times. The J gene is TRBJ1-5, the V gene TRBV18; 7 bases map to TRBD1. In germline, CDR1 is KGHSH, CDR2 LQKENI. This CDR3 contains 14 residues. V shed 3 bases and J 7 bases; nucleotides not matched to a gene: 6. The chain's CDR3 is CASSPTGVRQPQHF. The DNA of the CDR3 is TGTGCCAGCTCACCTACAGGGGTGCGACAGCCCCAGCATTTT.

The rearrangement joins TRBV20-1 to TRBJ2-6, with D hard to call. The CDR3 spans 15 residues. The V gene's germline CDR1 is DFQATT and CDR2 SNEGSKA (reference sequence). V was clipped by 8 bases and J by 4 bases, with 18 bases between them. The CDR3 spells CSSELTVWGANVLTF. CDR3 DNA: TGCAGTTCCGAGTTGACGGTCTGGGGGGCCAACGTCCTGACTTTC.

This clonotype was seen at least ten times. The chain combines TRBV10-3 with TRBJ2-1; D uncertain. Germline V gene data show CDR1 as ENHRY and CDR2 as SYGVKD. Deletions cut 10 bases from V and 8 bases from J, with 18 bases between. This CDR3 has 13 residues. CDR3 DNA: TGTGCCACCTGCGACGGGTTAGACTATGAGCAGTTCTTC. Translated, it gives CATCDGLDYEQFF.

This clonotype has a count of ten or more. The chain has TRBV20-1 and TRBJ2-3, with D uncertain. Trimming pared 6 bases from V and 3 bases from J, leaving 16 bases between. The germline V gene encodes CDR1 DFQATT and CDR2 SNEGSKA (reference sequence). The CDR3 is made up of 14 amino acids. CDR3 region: CSAHEVVETDTQYF. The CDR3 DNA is TGCAGTGCCCATGAGGTGGTAGAAACAGATACGCAGTATTTT.

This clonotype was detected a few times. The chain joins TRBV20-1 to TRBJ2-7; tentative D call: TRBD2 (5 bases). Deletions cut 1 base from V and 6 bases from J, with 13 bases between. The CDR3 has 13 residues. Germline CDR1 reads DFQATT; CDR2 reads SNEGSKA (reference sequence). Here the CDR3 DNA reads TGCAGTGCTAGAGGGGAGACGTCTACCGAGCAGTACTTC. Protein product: CSARGETSTEQYF.

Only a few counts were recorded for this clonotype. Here the CDR3 DNA reads TGTGCCACCAGCAGGGCCGGACAGGGTGGGACTGAAGCTTTCTTT. It yields the protein CATSRAGQGGTEAFF. J is TRBJ1-1 and V is TRBV15; 8 nucleotides align to TRBD1. The germline V gene encodes CDR1 LNHNV and CDR2 YYDKDF (reference sequence). The J segment lost 5 bases and the V segment lost 3 bases, leaving 8 bases of the junction unmatched. This CDR3 has 15 amino acids.

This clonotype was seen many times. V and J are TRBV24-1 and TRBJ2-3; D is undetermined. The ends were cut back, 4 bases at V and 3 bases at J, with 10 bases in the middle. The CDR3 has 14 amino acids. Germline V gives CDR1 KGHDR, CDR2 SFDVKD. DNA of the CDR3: TGTGCCACCAGTGAGACGGGCCCTACAGATACGCAGTATTTT. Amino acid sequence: CATSETGPTDTQYF.

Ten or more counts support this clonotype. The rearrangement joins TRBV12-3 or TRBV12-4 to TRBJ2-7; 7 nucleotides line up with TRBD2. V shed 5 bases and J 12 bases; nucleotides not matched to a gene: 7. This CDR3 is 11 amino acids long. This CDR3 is CASSLGLELYF. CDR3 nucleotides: TGTGCCAGCAGTCTCGGACTAGAACTGTACTTC.

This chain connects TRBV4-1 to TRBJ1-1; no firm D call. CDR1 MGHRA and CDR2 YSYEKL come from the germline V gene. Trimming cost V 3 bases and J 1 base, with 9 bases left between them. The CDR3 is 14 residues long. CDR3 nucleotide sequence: TGCGCCAGCAGCCACAATTATGGGAACACTGAAGCTTTCTTT. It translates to CASSHNYGNTEAFF.